This T cell receptor beta chain was recovered during a study of breast tumors, draining lymph nodes, adjacent tissues. Notes on the study in general: The lymph node origin of tumor T cells was framed as consistent with a hypothesis, not demonstrated.

For this clonotype: The target antigen is unknown.

Samples came from axillary lymph nodes draining the breast cancer. TCRdb passed the multiplex PCR reads through MiXCR, listing each CDR3 protein once. The repertoire has approximately 230,000 distinct CDR3 sequences, around 34% of them found once; the top ten carry roughly 3.5%. Material: axillary lymph node tissue. The sequence came from a female donor with breast cancer. Some clones in this sample may be carry-over from other donors' samples.

The CDR3 loop is CASKTGGQFF. As DNA, the CDR3 is TGTGCCAGCAAGACGGGGGGGCAGTTCTTC. This chain uses TRBV6-6 with TRBJ2-1; 7 nucleotides line up with TRBD2. This CDR3 spans 10 amino acids. J lost 12 bases, V lost 7 bases, and 3 bases had no gene match. Germline V CDR1 and CDR2: MNHNY, SVGAGI (reference sequence).